A single sample gave rise to the 22 T cell receptor beta chains below, sequenced in a study of T cell repertoires in cytomegalovirus infection. TCRdb passed the reads through MiXCR, listing each CDR3 protein once. Here the sample spans 560,000 or so distinct CDR3 sequences, approximately 15% being singletons. Specimen: CD8+ T cells from PBMCs. Receptors were obtained from a human donor in good health (CMV status not recorded). Some clones in this sample may be carry-over from other donors' samples.

This clonotype was detected only a few times. The rearrangement links TRBV12-5 to TRBJ1-2; D ambiguous. Germline lookup yields CDR1 LGHNT and CDR2 FRNRAP. This CDR3 has 11 residues. The V gene lost 5 bases and the J gene lost 8 bases, with 9 bases spanning the gap. The CDR3 protein is CASGTGVGYTF. CDR3 DNA sequence: TGTGCTAGTGGTACTGGGGTCGGCTACACCTTC.

This clonotype has only a few counts. V and J are TRBV25-1 and TRBJ1-2; a possible D gene is TRBD1 (5 bases). Germline CDR1 is MGHDK and CDR2 is SYGVNS. Trimming took 4 bases from V and 2 from J, leaving 14 bases between them. CDR3 length: 15 residues. The CDR3 is CASSGVYRDNYGYTF. The CDR3 DNA sequence: TGTGCCAGCAGTGGGGTTTACCGGGACAACTATGGCTACACCTTC.

This chain joins TRBV9 and TRBJ1-2; D might be TRBD1 (6 bases). CDR3 size: 16 residues. The V and J ends lost 1 base and 3 bases respectively, with 16 bases between them. Germline assignment: CDR1 SGDLS and CDR2 YYNGEE. The CDR3 sequence: CASSVRTDGPYYGYTF. CDR3 nucleotide sequence: TGTGCCAGCAGCGTAAGGACAGACGGCCCGTACTATGGCTACACCTTC.

In this sample, this clonotype turned up a few times. The chain has TRBV19 and TRBJ2-7, with TRBD2 as a possible D gene (6 bases). This CDR3 has 15 amino acids. The V end lost 3 bases, the J end lost 3 bases, and 15 bases lay between the germline ends. The V gene's germline CDR1 is LNHDA and CDR2 SQIVND (reference sequence). This CDR3 reads CASSMASQGGYEQYF. The CDR3 coding sequence is TGTGCCAGTAGTATGGCGTCTCAGGGAGGCTACGAGCAGTACTTC.

Ten or more counts support this clonotype. The chain links TRBV7-8 to TRBJ1-4; D unresolved. Germline CDR1 SGHVS, CDR2 FQNEAQ. This CDR3 has 15 amino acids. With 5 bases removed from V and 5 bases from J, the gap between germline ends came to 15 bases. CDR3 DNA: TGTGCCAGCAGCCCCCGGTCGACACTCAATGAAAAACTGTTTTTT. Its protein product is CASSPRSTLNEKLFF.

CDR3 nucleotides: TGTGCCAGCAGCCATCGGGGATCCACCTATGGCTACACCTTC. It translates to CASSHRGSTYGYTF. The rearrangement joins TRBV3-1 to TRBJ1-2, with D unclear. V dropped 3 bases and J dropped 4 bases, with 12 bases sitting between them. The CDR3 extends over 14 amino acids. CDR1 LGHDT and CDR2 YNNKEL come from the germline V gene (reference sequence).

This clonotype was seen repeatedly, ten times or more. This CDR3 reads CASSYREGDTEAFF. CDR3 in DNA: TGTGCCAGCAGTTACCGGGAGGGGGACACTGAAGCTTTCTTT. The chain is built from TRBV6-5 and TRBJ1-1, with D possibly being TRBD1 (6 bases). V lost 2 bases, J lost 3 bases, and 10 bases lay in between. The germline V gene has CDR1 MNHEY and CDR2 SVGAGI. The CDR3 contains 14 residues.

This clonotype was observed a few times. The chain is built from TRBV10-3 and TRBJ1-2; maybe TRBD1 (5 bases). CDR3 length: 15 residues. Per germline, CDR1 ENHRY and CDR2 SYGVKD. V was clipped by 0 bases and J by 4 bases, with 12 bases between them. The CDR3 region is CAISESGGAAYGYTF. The CDR3 nucleotides read TGTGCCATCAGTGAGTCGGGAGGGGCGGCCTATGGCTACACCTTC.

In the case of this clonotype: One end of the junction is discordant with germline, which a read error may explain. The V call is TRBV4-1, the J call TRBJ1-1; no clear D. Germline CDR1 is MGHRA and CDR2 is YSYEKL. This CDR3 has 15 amino acids. The CDR3: CASSSKTVGNTESFF. Written as DNA, the CDR3 is TGCGCCAGCAGCTCGAAGACCGTGGGGAACACTGAATCTTTCTTT.

This clonotype occurred many times. The J gene is TRBJ1-2, the V gene TRBV7-8; 7 bases line up with TRBD1. From germline, CDR1 is SGHVS and CDR2 FQNEAQ. With V trimmed by 5 bases and J by 4 bases, 4 bases remained unmatched. This CDR3 is 13 amino acids long. The CDR3 bases are TGTGCCAGCAGCCGGGGACAGTTCTATGGCTACACCTTC. Translation: CASSRGQFYGYTF.

With respect to this clonotype: This may arise from a read error, as a much more abundant clone is one base away. The CDR3 does not close with the conserved phenylalanine or tryptophan, likely indicating a read error. V gene TRBV11-2 combines with J gene TRBJ2-7; 8 nucleotides match TRBD2. Trimming took 4 bases from V and 2 from J; bases not matched to a gene: 10. CDR1 SGHAT and CDR2 FQNNGV come from the germline V gene. CDR3 length equals 16 residues. The CDR3, as DNA: TGTGCCAGCAGCTCGGGGGGGGGCTTTTTGACCTACGAGCAGTACTTA. This sequence encodes CASSSGGGFLTYEQYL.

This clonotype was seen a handful of times. The J gene is TRBJ1-1, the V gene TRBV19; D ambiguous. The CDR3 runs 10 residues. V lost 8 bases, J lost 6 bases, and 7 bases lay in between. CDR1 is LNHDA, CDR2 SQIVND, per germline (reference sequence). CDR3 sequence (DNA): TGTGCCAGTGGGTCGGCTGAAGCTTTCTTT. Translated: CASGSAEAFF.

This clonotype was counted only a few times. The rearrangement joins TRBV5-4 to TRBJ2-7; D might be TRBD1 (5 bases). CDR1 SGHNT and CDR2 YYREEE come from the germline V gene (reference sequence). This CDR3 is built from 14 residues. Trimming cost V 6 bases and J 1 base, with 14 bases left between them. The CDR3 coding sequence is TGTGCCAGCAACATCCAAGACAGATCCTACGAGCAGTACTTC. It codes for CASNIQDRSYEQYF.

This clonotype was picked up many times. The chain joins TRBV12-3 or TRBV12-4 to TRBJ2-5; D not resolved. V was cut by 6 bases and J by 0 bases, with 8 bases left in between. CDR3 size: 13 residues. The CDR3 DNA reads TGTGCCAGCAGCCCCATCCACCAAGAGACCCAGTACTTC. This codes for CASSPIHQETQYF.

This clonotype was observed at least ten times. The conserved final phenylalanine or tryptophan is absent from the CDR3, which likely points to a read error. Because the CDR3's place on the DNA is in doubt, the DNA is left out and the CDR3 is given as listed by TCRdb. The V and J genes are TRBV7-3 and TRBJ2-5. Germline V gene lookup returns CDR1 SGHTA and CDR2 FQGTGA. The CDR3 is 8 residues long, counting both termini. CDR3 loop: CASPSEVE.

The chain has TRBV4-1 and TRBJ2-1; 11 positions agree with TRBD1. After removal of 4 bases from V and 7 bases from J, the junction contained 9 bases not matched to a gene. Per germline, CDR1 MGHRA and CDR2 YSYEKL. This CDR3 has 16 residues. The CDR3 protein is CASSPAGQGESNEQFF. The CDR3 nucleotides are TGCGCCAGCAGCCCAGCGGGACAGGGGGAATCAAATGAGCAGTTCTTC.

This clonotype turned up a few times. V usage is TRBV19 and J usage is TRBJ2-3; TRBD2 matches 10 bases. The CDR3 covers 18 residues. V gave up 0 bases and J gave up 2 bases; unmatched junction bases: 8. CDR1 is LNHDA, CDR2 SQIVND, per germline (reference sequence). This CDR3 reads CASSIDREREGYTDTQYF. DNA for the CDR3: TGTGCCAGTAGTATAGATCGAGAGCGGGAGGGATACACAGATACGCAGTATTTT.

In its sample, this clonotype was seen many times. The chain uses TRBV27 and TRBJ2-1; D gene uncertain. The CDR3 extends over 12 amino acids. With 0 bases removed from V and 12 bases from J, the gap between germline ends came to 9 bases. Germline V gene sequence: CDR1 MNHEY, CDR2 SMNVEV (reference sequence). CDR3 loop: CASSLSTEAQFF. In nucleotides, the CDR3 is TGTGCCAGCAGTTTATCGACCGAAGCGCAGTTCTTC.

This clonotype has ten or more counts. The chain recombines TRBV14 with TRBJ2-1; D gene unclear. V shed 1 base and J shed 2 bases, with 3 bases lying between them. In germline, CDR1 is SGHDN, CDR2 FVKESK. This CDR3 spans 13 amino acids. CDR3 DNA sequence: TGTGCCAGCAGCCAAGTCCCCTACAATGAGCAGTTCTTC. Its protein is CASSQVPYNEQFF.

This clonotype came up many times. The rearrangement links TRBV5-1 to TRBJ1-2; unclear D gene. This CDR3 has 13 residues. Per germline, CDR1 SGHRS and CDR2 YFSETQ. The V and J ends lost 4 bases and 8 bases respectively, with 15 bases between them. CDR3 nucleotide sequence: TGCGCCAGCAGCCGCGGGAGTTCTGACGGCTACACCTTC. Amino acids: CASSRGSSDGYTF.

The rearrangement uses TRBV9 and TRBJ2-7; D is ambiguous. Germline loops: CDR1 SGDLS, CDR2 YYNGEE. The CDR3 is 13 amino acids. The V end lost 0 bases, the J end lost 4 bases, and 8 bases lay between the germline ends. As DNA, the CDR3 is TGTGCCAGCAGCGTAGGGCCTGGTTACGAGCAGTACTTC. Encoded protein: CASSVGPGYEQYF.

In its sample, this clonotype was seen many times. This chain links TRBV11-2 with TRBJ2-2; TRBD1 aligns across 10 bases. Trimming took 5 bases from V and 6 from J; bases not matched to a gene: 3. Germline V gene data show CDR1 as SGHAT and CDR2 as FQNNGV. This CDR3 contains 14 residues. For the CDR3, the DNA is TGTGCCAGCAGCCCGACAGGGGGCCCCGGGGAGCTGTTTTTT. Protein product: CASSPTGGPGELFF.